These 32 T cell receptor beta chains were sequenced from one sample in a study of T cell repertoires in aging, cancer and after chemotherapy. A mixed TRB-A/B primer pool amplified rearranged TRB by multiplex touch-down PCR. TCRdb redid the calling of the multiplex PCR reads with MiXCR, one entry per CDR3 protein. The sample consists of around 4,000 distinct CDR3 sequences, approximately 28% of them appearing once. Amplification of TCR beta used genomic DNA extracted from peripheral blood. What was sequenced was blood. These receptors all stem from a human donor in good health.

Notes on this clonotype: This may stem from a read error, because a much larger clone lies one nucleotide away. CDR3 coding DNA: TGTGCCATCAGTGACGGGGGATGGGATACAGATACGCAGTATTTT. Amino acids: CAISDGGWDTDTQYF. The genes are TRBV10-3 and TRBJ2-3, with TRBD2 as a possible D gene (6 bases). V was pared by 3 bases and J by 3 bases, with 13 bases between. CDR1 and CDR2 from the germline V gene are ENHRY and SYGVKD. CDR3 size: 15 residues.

The gene calls are TRBV20-1 and TRBJ2-5; 9 bases align to TRBD2. There are 18 residues in the CDR3. CDR1 and CDR2 from the germline V gene are DFQATT and SNEGSKA (reference sequence). The trim removed 0 bases at V and 0 bases at J, leaving 11 bases unmatched. The CDR3 is CSARDQTSGGRYQETQYF. CDR3 DNA: TGCAGTGCTAGAGATCAGACTAGCGGAGGCCGGTACCAAGAGACCCAGTACTTC.

This clonotype counts as medium-sized. The chain is built from TRBV6-5 and TRBJ1-1; D gene unclear. Germline values: CDR1 MNHEY, CDR2 SVGAGI. This CDR3 comprises 16 residues. The ends were cut back, 0 bases at V and 0 bases at J, with 11 bases in the middle. DNA of the CDR3: TGTGCCAGCAGTTACTCGCTGAGGACGGTGAACACTGAAGCTTTCTTT. This codes for CASSYSLRTVNTEAFF.

This clonotype came up a few times. The chain carries TRBV6-1 and TRBJ1-5; D possibly corresponds to TRBD1 (5 bases). The CDR3 contains 15 residues. In germline, CDR1 is MNHNS, CDR2 SASEGT. Trimming removed 5 bases from V and 1 base from J, with 12 bases in between. The CDR3 loop is CASSSQGASNQPQHF. DNA of the CDR3: TGTGCCAGCAGTTCCCAGGGTGCGAGCAATCAGCCCCAGCATTTT.

Relative to its sample, this clonotype is medium-sized. The V call is TRBV30, the J call TRBJ2-5; possible D gene TRBD2, 6 bases. There are 13 residues in the CDR3. The V and J ends lost 5 bases and 2 bases respectively, with 12 bases between them. Germline loops: CDR1 GTSNPN, CDR2 SVGIG (reference sequence). The CDR3 sequence is CAWGGITQETQYF. The CDR3 DNA reads TGTGCCTGGGGGGGGATCACTCAAGAGACCCAGTACTTC.

This sequence joins TRBV27 and TRBJ2-7, with 10 bases fitting TRBD1. The CDR3 covers 15 residues. Germline assignment: CDR1 MNHEY and CDR2 SMNVEV (reference sequence). V lost 3 bases and J lost 2; bases outside the gene matches: 4. In DNA, the CDR3 is TGTGCCAGCAGTTTGGACAGGGGGGACCCCTACGAGCAGTACTTC. It translates to CASSLDRGDPYEQYF.

This clonotype has more than one count but fewer than ten. V gene TRBV7-9 combines with J gene TRBJ2-1; D is undetermined. V was cut by 8 bases and J by 5 bases, with 22 bases left in between. The CDR3 runs 16 residues. From germline, CDR1 is SEHNR and CDR2 FQNEAQ (reference sequence). CDR3 residues: CASHLIRGRLDNEQFF. CDR3 DNA: TGTGCCAGCCACCTGATAAGAGGACGCCTAGACAATGAGCAGTTCTTC.

J is TRBJ2-1 and V is TRBV6-2 or TRBV6-3; 10 bases align to TRBD2. The germline gives CDR1 MNHEY, CDR2 SVGEGT. The CDR3 contains 15 residues. The V gene end was trimmed by 5 bases and the J gene end by 6 bases; junction bases not matched to a gene: 7. DNA for the CDR3: TGTGCCAGCAGTGATCCTAGCGGGGGAGGCAATGAGCAGTTCTTC. Translated, it gives CASSDPSGGGNEQFF.

V usage is TRBV20-1 and J usage is TRBJ2-6; TRBD1 matches at 7 bases. CDR3 length: 15 residues. V lost 5 bases to trimming and J lost 4 bases; unmatched junction nucleotides: 8. The V gene's germline CDR1 is DFQATT and CDR2 SNEGSKA (reference sequence). In DNA, the CDR3 is TGCAGTGCTCGCATACAGGGGAGAGGGGCCAACGTCCTGACTTTC. Translated: CSARIQGRGANVLTF.

The chain is built from TRBV20-1 and TRBJ2-3, with 12 bases identical to TRBD2. Per germline, CDR1 DFQATT and CDR2 SNEGSKA (reference sequence). V lost 3 bases to trimming and J lost 1 base; unmatched junction nucleotides: 8. The CDR3 totals 17 residues. As DNA, the CDR3 is TGCAGTGCTAGCAGACTAGCGGGGGTCTCTGGCACAGATACGCAGTATTTT. This sequence encodes CSASRLAGVSGTDTQYF.

This chain uses TRBV5-6 with TRBJ2-7; maybe TRBD1 (6 bases). CDR1 is SGHDT and CDR2 is YYEEEE in the germline V gene. V was shortened by 1 base and J by 0 bases, with 20 bases between the two germline ends. The CDR3 spans 18 residues. CDR3 sequence reads: CASSLQKKSTGFSYEQYF. The CDR3 nucleotides read TGTGCCAGCAGCTTGCAGAAAAAATCAACAGGGTTCTCCTACGAGCAGTACTTC.

The V and J genes are TRBV19 and TRBJ2-2; tentatively, D is TRBD1 (5 bases). V was trimmed by 3 bases and J by 0 bases, leaving 26 bases between them. Germline-derived CDR1 and CDR2 are LNHDA and SQIVND (reference sequence). The CDR3 runs 21 residues. The CDR3 bases are TGTGCCAGTAGTATTATGGCAGGGCCCACCCTAACCCTAACGAACACCGGGGAGCTGTTTTTT. The encoded protein is CASSIMAGPTLTLTNTGELFF.

A remark on this clonotype: One junction end does not reproduce the germline sequence, and a read error may be involved. This chain uses TRBV12-3 or TRBV12-4 with TRBJ2-6; D assignment may be TRBD1 or TRBD2 (5 bases each). This CDR3 has 22 residues. This CDR3 is CASSPRPGSTGVDLSGANVLTF. CDR3 DNA sequence: TGTGCCAGCAGCCCTCGGCCGGGATCCACCGGGGTGGACCTCTCTGGGGCCAACGTCCTGACTTTT.

To note about this clonotype: The junction shows a germline mismatch at one end, possibly a read error. The chain has TRBV14 and TRBJ1-6, with D unclear. This CDR3 contains 13 residues. Germline CDR1 reads SGHDN; CDR2 reads FVKESK. This chain's CDR3 is CASSQRYNSALHF. The CDR3, as DNA: TGTGCCAGCAGCCAGCGATATAATTCAGCCCTCCACTTT.

The chain is built from TRBV7-9 and TRBJ2-2, with 7 positions matching TRBD2. In germline, CDR1 is SEHNR, CDR2 FQNEAQ (reference sequence). The CDR3 totals 14 residues. Trimming took 0 bases from V and 6 from J; bases not matched to a gene: 1. The CDR3 sequence: CASSLAGGPGELFF. CDR3 nucleotide sequence: TGTGCCAGCAGCTTAGCGGGAGGGCCCGGGGAGCTGTTTTTT.

This clonotype counts as medium-sized. This sequence joins TRBV5-5 and TRBJ2-6; D not resolved. Germline-derived CDR1 and CDR2 are SGHKS and YYEKEE (reference sequence). Trimming stripped 0 bases from V and 0 bases from J, with 7 bases between. The CDR3 extends over 16 amino acids. For the CDR3, the DNA is TGTGCCAGCAGCTTGGAGACCAGCTCTGGGGCCAACGTCCTGACTTTC. This encodes CASSLETSSGANVLTF.

This clonotype has more than one count but fewer than ten. The chain joins TRBV5-4 to TRBJ1-4; TRBD1 agrees at 10 bases. Germline V gene data show CDR1 as SGHNT and CDR2 as YYREEE (reference sequence). J lost 5 bases, V lost 1 base, and 2 bases had no gene match. The CDR3 loop spans 15 amino acids. This chain's CDR3 is CASSLQGQGNEKLFF. The CDR3 coding sequence is TGTGCCAGCAGCTTGCAGGGACAGGGGAATGAAAAACTGTTTTTT.

This clonotype was counted a few times. J is TRBJ2-1 and V is TRBV14, with 9 bases matching TRBD2. The CDR3 totals 17 residues. CDR1 and CDR2 (germline): SGHDN, FVKESK. The V and J ends lost 1 base and 3 bases, in that order; junction bases with no gene match: 7. The CDR3 region has the DNA TGTGCCAGCAGCCAAGTCTTCGGGACTAGCCTCTACAATGAGCAGTTCTTC. This translates into CASSQVFGTSLYNEQFF.

This clonotype appeared a few times. V gene TRBV12-3 or TRBV12-4 combines with J gene TRBJ2-7, with D hard to call. The CDR3 has 12 residues. Trimming left V 3 bases short and J 2 bases short, with 5 bases between. The CDR3 sequence is CASSLLAYEQYF. The CDR3 coding sequence is TGTGCCAGCAGTTTGTTGGCCTACGAGCAGTACTTC.

V usage is TRBV6-2 or TRBV6-3 and J usage is TRBJ2-7; 10 positions agree with TRBD1. The J segment lost 1 base and the V segment lost 5 bases, leaving 2 bases of the junction unmatched. Germline CDR1 and CDR2: MNHEY and SVGEGT. The CDR3 has 14 amino acids. CDR3 loop: CASSRDRGSYEQYF. For the CDR3, the DNA is TGTGCCAGCAGTCGGGACAGGGGTTCCTACGAGCAGTACTTC.

Details on this clonotype: This may arise from a read error, as a much more abundant clone is one base away. This sequence joins TRBV6-5 and TRBJ2-7; TRBD2 agrees at 11 bases. Germline V gene sequence: CDR1 MNHEY, CDR2 SVGAGI. The CDR3 runs to 17 residues. The CDR3 DNA sequence: TGTGCCACCAGTGAAGCGGGGACTAGCGGATTATACTACGAGCAGTACTTC. Amino acids: CATSEAGTSGLYYEQYF.

This sequence joins TRBV14 and TRBJ1-1; D might be TRBD1 (6 bases). Per the germline V gene, CDR1 is SGHDN and CDR2 is FVKESK. Trimming cost V 5 bases and J 6 bases, with 13 bases left between them. The CDR3 length is 13 residues. The CDR3 nucleotides read TGTGCCAGCAGCGCATACAGGGAGGCTGAAGCTTTCTTT. It translates to CASSAYREAEAFF.

This clonotype is judged medium-sized (0.01 to 0.1%). The V gene is TRBV29-1, the J gene TRBJ2-1; unclear D gene. The CDR3 is made up of 13 amino acids. V lost 4 bases, J lost 3 bases, and 10 bases lay in between. CDR1 SQVTM and CDR2 ANQGSEA come from the germline V gene. In DNA form, the CDR3 reads TGCAGCGTTGGAGGCGGCTACTACAATGAGCAGTTCTTC. Residues: CSVGGGYYNEQFF.

This chain connects TRBV5-1 to TRBJ2-5; unclear D gene. V was trimmed by 3 bases and J by 4 bases, leaving 13 bases between them. This CDR3 has 14 amino acids. The V gene's germline CDR1 is SGHRS and CDR2 YFSETQ. This chain's CDR3 is CASSSRPSRETQYF. In nucleotides, the CDR3 is TGCGCCAGCAGCTCCCGGCCTTCAAGAGAGACCCAGTACTTC.

Remarks on this clonotype: One base away lies a much larger clone, so this may be a sequencing read error. The V and J genes are TRBV6-5 and TRBJ2-5; D not certain. Deletions cut 7 bases from V and 11 bases from J, with 23 bases between. The CDR3 has 14 amino acids. CDR1 and CDR2 from the germline V gene are MNHEY and SVGAGI. The CDR3 spells CASTHSSSYNEQYF. DNA for the CDR3: TGTGCCAGCACCCACAGCAGCTCCTACAATGAGCAGTACTTC.

By share, this clonotype ranks as medium-sized (0.01 to 0.1%). The chain couples TRBV19 to TRBJ1-2; 9 positions match TRBD1. The V gene end was trimmed by 6 bases and the J gene end by 4 bases; junction bases not matched to a gene: 6. Germline loops: CDR1 LNHDA, CDR2 SQIVND (reference sequence). The CDR3 has 14 residues. The CDR3 region has the DNA TGTGCCAGTAGGGGACAGGGTTACAGCTATGGCTACACCTTC. This encodes CASRGQGYSYGYTF.

This clonotype was detected a few times. V usage is TRBV5-1 and J usage is TRBJ2-1; 7 bases agree with TRBD2. Looked up from germline, CDR1 is SGHRS and CDR2 is YFSETQ. This CDR3 has 16 residues. With 4 bases clipped from V and 6 bases from J, the junction kept 13 bases outside the gene matches. CDR3 amino acids: CASSPDTGGIGNEQFF. The CDR3 coding sequence is TGCGCCAGCAGCCCTGACACGGGAGGCATTGGCAATGAGCAGTTCTTC.

As concerns this clonotype: A single base separates this from a much larger clone, so it may be a read error. The chain couples TRBV19 to TRBJ2-1; 10 bases fit TRBD2. This CDR3 comprises 17 residues. Germline lookup yields CDR1 LNHDA and CDR2 SQIVND (reference sequence). J was trimmed by 4 bases and V by 4 bases; bases with no gene match: 10. Here the CDR3 reads CASSRASGGIGYNEQFF. DNA of the CDR3: TGTGCCAGTAGTAGGGCTAGCGGGGGAATTGGGTACAATGAGCAGTTCTTC.

The V gene is TRBV6-1, the J gene TRBJ1-2; D is undetermined. Germline assignment: CDR1 MNHNS and CDR2 SASEGT. V was trimmed by 3 bases and J by 8 bases, leaving 13 bases between them. The CDR3 is 13 residues long. The CDR3 loop reads CASSDPPGLGYTF. The CDR3 DNA is TGTGCCAGCAGTGATCCCCCGGGCTTGGGCTACACCTTC.

The chain has TRBV6-5 and TRBJ2-1; 10 bases line up with TRBD2. The CDR3 consists of 16 residues. Trimming removed 4 bases from V and 3 bases from J; junction bases left unmatched: 6. Germline assignment: CDR1 MNHEY and CDR2 SVGAGI. CDR3 nucleotide sequence: TGTGCCAGCAGTTCGGGACTAGCGAGAGTCTACAATGAGCAGTTCTTC. Amino acids: CASSSGLARVYNEQFF.

This clonotype is labeled as medium-sized. Here the CDR3 reads CASSPTGGQTQYF. For the CDR3, the DNA is TGTGCCAGTAGTCCGACAGGGGGCCAGACCCAGTACTTC. This sequence joins TRBV19 and TRBJ2-5; 10 bases are a match to TRBD1. The CDR3 has 13 amino acids. The junction had 3 bases not matched to a gene; V was cut back by 5 bases and J by 6 bases. Germline CDR1 and CDR2: LNHDA and SQIVND (reference sequence).

In its sample, this clonotype ranks as medium-sized. The CDR3 DNA sequence: TGTGCCAGTAGTATAGAGGGAGCGGGAGGGCCTAGATCAACGCAGTATTTT. Its translation is CASSIEGAGGPRSTQYF. The genes are TRBV19 and TRBJ2-3, with 10 bases aligning to TRBD2. With 0 bases clipped from V and 9 bases from J, the junction kept 12 bases outside the gene matches. The CDR3 covers 17 residues. Germline lookup yields CDR1 LNHDA and CDR2 SQIVND (reference sequence). Complete variable domain (other parts from reference TRBV19 and TRBJ2-3): DGGITQSPKYLFRKEGQNVTLSCEQNLNHDAMYWYRQDPGQGLRLIYYSQIVNDFQKGDIAEGYSVSREKKESFPLTVTSAQKNPTAFYLCASSIEGAGGPRSTQYFGPGTRLTVL.